This T cell receptor beta chain appears in the sequencing data of a study of blood T cell repertoires in COVID-19. Study details: Italy, Spain and the United States were the sources of the convalescent and acute COVID-19 samples.

The V gene's germline CDR1 is MNHEY and CDR2 SVGAGI. Trimming at V came to 5 bases and at J to 8 bases, leaving 8 bases not matched to a gene. CDR3 length equals 13 residues. This clone appeared a single time. Using immunoSEQ multiplex PCR, the repertoire was profiled, and TCRdb retains in-frame clones only, with some absent. The sample contains about 200,000 clones, approximately 80% of which appear only once. The gene calls are TRBV6-5 and TRBJ1-1; 7 nucleotides line up with TRBD1. The source is a man aged 35-49 years with acute or convalescent COVID-19. Material: peripheral blood. The CDR3 coding sequence is TGTGCCAGCAGTCCCCAGACAGGGACGGAAGCTTTCTTT. Its protein product is CASSPQTGTEAFF.